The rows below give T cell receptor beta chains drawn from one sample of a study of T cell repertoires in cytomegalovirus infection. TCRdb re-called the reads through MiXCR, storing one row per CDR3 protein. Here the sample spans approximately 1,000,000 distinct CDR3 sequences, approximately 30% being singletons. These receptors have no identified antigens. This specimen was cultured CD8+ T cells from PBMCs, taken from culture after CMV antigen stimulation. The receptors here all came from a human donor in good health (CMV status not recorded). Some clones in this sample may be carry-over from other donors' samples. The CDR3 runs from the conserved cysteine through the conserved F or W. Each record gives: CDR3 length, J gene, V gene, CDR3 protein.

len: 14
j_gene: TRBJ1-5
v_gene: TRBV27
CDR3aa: CASSSSWGNQPQHF

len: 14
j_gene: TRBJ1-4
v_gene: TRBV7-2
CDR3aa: CASALGGWPEKLFF

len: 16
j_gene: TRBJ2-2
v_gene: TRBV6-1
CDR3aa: CASSPPSGGYTGELFF

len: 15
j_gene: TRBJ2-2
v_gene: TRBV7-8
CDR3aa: CASSVGLATSGELFF

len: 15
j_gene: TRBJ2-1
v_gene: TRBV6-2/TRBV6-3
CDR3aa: CASSHTAPTYNEQFF

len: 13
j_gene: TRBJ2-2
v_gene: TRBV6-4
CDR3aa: CASSDGISGELFF

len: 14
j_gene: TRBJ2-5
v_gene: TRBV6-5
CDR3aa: CASRSTDNQETQYF

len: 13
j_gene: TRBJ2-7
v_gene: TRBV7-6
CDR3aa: CASSPGLGWEQYF

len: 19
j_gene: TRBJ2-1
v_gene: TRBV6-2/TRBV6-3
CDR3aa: CASSYSTGANGPFYNEQFF

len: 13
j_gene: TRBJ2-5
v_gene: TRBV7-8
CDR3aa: CASSPTGILTQYF

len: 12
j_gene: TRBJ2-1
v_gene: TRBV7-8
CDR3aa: CASTPTYNEQFF

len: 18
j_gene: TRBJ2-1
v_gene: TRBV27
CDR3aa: CASSPMGLAGGTYNEQFF

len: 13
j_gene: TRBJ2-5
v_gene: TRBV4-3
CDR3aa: CASSKGTEETQYF

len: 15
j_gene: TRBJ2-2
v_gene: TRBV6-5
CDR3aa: CASSTDGGNTGELFF

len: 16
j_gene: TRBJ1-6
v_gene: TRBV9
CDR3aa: CASSVGSGQYNSPLHF

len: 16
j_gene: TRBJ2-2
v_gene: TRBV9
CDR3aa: CASSLAGPKNTGELFF

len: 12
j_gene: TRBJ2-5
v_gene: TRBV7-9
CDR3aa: CASSPHQETQYF

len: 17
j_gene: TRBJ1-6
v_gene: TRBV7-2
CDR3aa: CASSLAGKTDGFSPLHF

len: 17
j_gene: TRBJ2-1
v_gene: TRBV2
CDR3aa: CASSEADLGARSNEQFF

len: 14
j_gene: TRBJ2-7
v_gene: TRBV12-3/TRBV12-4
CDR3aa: CASSSGTGPYEQYF

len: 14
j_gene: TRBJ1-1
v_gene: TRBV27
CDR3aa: CASSDGRPGAEAFF

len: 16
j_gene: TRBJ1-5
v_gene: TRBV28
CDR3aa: CASSSGTVNSNQPQHF

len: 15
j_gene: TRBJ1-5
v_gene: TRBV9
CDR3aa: CASSTQGARNQPQHF

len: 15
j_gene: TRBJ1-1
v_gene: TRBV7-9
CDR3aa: CASSPNLGSPATAFF

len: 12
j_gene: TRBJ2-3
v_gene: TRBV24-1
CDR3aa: CATSDGGVTQYF

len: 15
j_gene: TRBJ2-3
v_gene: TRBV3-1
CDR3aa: CASSQVTRYTDTQYF

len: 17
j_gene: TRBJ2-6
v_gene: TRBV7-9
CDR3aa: CASSLTRQGSGANVLTF

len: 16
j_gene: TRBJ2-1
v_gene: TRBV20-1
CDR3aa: CSASPSGGSPYNEQFF

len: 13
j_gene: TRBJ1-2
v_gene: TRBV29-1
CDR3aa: CSVDGQADYGYTF

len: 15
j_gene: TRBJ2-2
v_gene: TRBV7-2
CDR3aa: CVSSFIRETTGELFF

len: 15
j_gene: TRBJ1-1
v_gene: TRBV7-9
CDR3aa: CASSQHRAQNTEAFF

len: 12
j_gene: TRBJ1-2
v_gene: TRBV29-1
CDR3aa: CSVDLGLHGYTF

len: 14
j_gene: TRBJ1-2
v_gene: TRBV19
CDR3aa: CVSSLHTLNYGYTF

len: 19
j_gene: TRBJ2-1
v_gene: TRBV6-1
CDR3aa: CASSLSGAGGLSSYNEQFF

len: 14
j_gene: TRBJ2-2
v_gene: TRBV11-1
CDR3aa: CASSLATTAGELFF

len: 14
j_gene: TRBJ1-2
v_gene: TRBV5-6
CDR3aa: CASSLGQFNYGYTF

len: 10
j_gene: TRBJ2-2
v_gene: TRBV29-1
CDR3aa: CSVLTGELFF

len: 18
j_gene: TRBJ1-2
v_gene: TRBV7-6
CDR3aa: CASSLSGSGLEENYGYTF

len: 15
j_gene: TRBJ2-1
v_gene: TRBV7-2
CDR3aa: CASSLETSGVPEQFF

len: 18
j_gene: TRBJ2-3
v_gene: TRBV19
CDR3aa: CASTTGTSGFSATDTQYF

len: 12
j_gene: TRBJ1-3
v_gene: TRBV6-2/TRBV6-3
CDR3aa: CASRHRVLSIYF

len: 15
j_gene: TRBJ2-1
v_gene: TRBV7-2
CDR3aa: CASSLNRGRGNEQFF